The TCR beta chain under discussion was sequenced for a study of cytomegalovirus exposure and HLA in healthy donors. Study-wide results and caveats: In a later analysis, a missense DCLRE1C variant was linked to TCR beta V- and J-gene trimming.

The germline V gene encodes CDR1 PRHDT and CDR2 FYEKMQ (reference sequence). V was shortened by 5 bases and J by 3 bases, with 13 bases between the two germline ends. The CDR3 spans 14 residues. The PCR was carried out with 60 Vbeta primers and 13 Jbeta primers. The protocol was immunoSEQ multiplex PCR, while the TCRdb copy is restricted to in-frame clones and leaves out a portion. The sample lists 85,000 to 100,000 clones; more than 65% were seen once. Of note for this clone: Its antigen is unknown.

This rearrangement joins TRBV13 to TRBJ1-2, with a weak D call TRBD1 (6 bases). The source material was PBMCs. The clonotype comes from a girl aged 2 to 10 in good health and CMV-seropositive. The CDR3 loop is CASSPGTPYYGYTF. In nucleotides, the CDR3 is TGTGCCAGCAGCCCCGGGACACCTTACTATGGCTACACCTTC.